The rows below give T cell receptor beta chains drawn from one sample of a study of early T cells in non-severe SARS-CoV-2 infection. TCRdb re-called the 5' RACE reads with MiXCR, one entry per CDR3 protein. The data show some 82,000 distinct CDR3 sequences, with about an eighth seen just once and approximately 4.4% held by the top ten. The sequencing here drew on whole blood, taken at baseline. The receptors were gathered from an adult who was a healthcare worker with PCR-confirmed SARS-CoV-2 infection or an uninfected control (not recorded which). CDR3s include the opening cysteine and the closing phenylalanine or tryptophan. The D gene is left open where the match is weak. Size is omitted from some rows. Given values are once, few, many or a class for expanded clones.

many	TRBJ2-2	TRBV7-3	TRBD2	17	CASSPSPLAGAGGELFF	TGTGCCAGCAGCCCTTCCCCTCTAGCGGGAGCAGGCGGGGAGCTGTTTTTT
many	TRBJ2-3	TRBV10-1	TRBD2	13	CASSEVAGGAQYF	TGCGCCAGCAGTGAAGTAGCGGGGGGAGCGCAGTATTTT
few	TRBJ2-7	TRBV11-2	TRBD2	17	CASSETSGAARGYEQYF	TGTGCCAGCAGCGAGACTAGCGGGGCGGCGCGGGGGTACGAGCAGTACTTC
few	TRBJ1-5	TRBV12-3/TRBV12-4	TRBD1	15	CASSLMGQGNQPQHF	TGTGCCAGCAGTTTAATGGGACAGGGTAATCAGCCCCAGCATTTT
NA	TRBJ2-3	TRBV5-6	TRBD2	17	CASSFGTGTSGRDTQYF	TGTGCCAGCAGCTTTGGGACCGGGACTAGCGGGAGAGATACGCAGTATTTT
few	TRBJ2-7	TRBV9	TRBD2	15	CASSVALAGDYEQYF	TGTGCCAGCAGCGTAGCCCTAGCGGGGGACTACGAGCAGTACTTC
NA	TRBJ2-1	TRBV20-1	TRBD2	16	CSAAGLAGGPYNEQFF	TGCAGTGCTGCCGGACTAGCGGGAGGGCCTTACAATGAGCAGTTCTTC
NA	TRBJ1-1	TRBV18	TRBD1	15	CASSPRTGGASEAFF	TGTGCCAGCTCACCCCGGACAGGGGGTGCCTCTGAAGCTTTCTTT
many	TRBJ1-5	TRBV7-2	NA	14	CASSLWQGDQPQHF	TGTGCCAGCAGCTTGTGGCAGGGTGATCAGCCCCAGCATTTT
few	TRBJ2-3	TRBV11-2	NA	14	CASSPAGGADTQYF	TGTGCCAGCAGCCCCGCCGGCGGGGCAGATACGCAGTATTTT
many	TRBJ2-7	TRBV6-6	NA	14	CASRRTADSYEQYF	TGTGCCAGCAGACGGACAGCGGACTCCTACGAGCAGTACTTC
NA	TRBJ1-3	TRBV15	NA	13	CATSRATGDPIYF	TGTGCCACCAGCAGAGCTACGGGGGACCCCATATATTTT
few	TRBJ1-3	TRBV7-9	TRBD1	14	CASSLWTGSNTIYF	TGTGCCAGCAGCTTATGGACAGGGAGTAACACCATATATTTT
few	TRBJ2-7	TRBV27	NA	15	CASSVFSPGPYEQYF	TGTGCCAGCAGTGTCTTTAGCCCAGGGCCCTACGAGCAGTACTTC
many	TRBJ2-7	TRBV9	NA	13	CASSVLTGQEQYF	TGTGCCAGCAGCGTACTCACAGGGCAGGAGCAGTACTTC
NA	TRBJ1-1	TRBV20-1	TRBD1	13	CSARSGTDTEAFF	TGCAGTGCTAGATCGGGGACAGACACTGAAGCTTTCTTT
many	TRBJ2-4	TRBV3-1	NA	14	CASSQEGISHIQYF	TGTGCCAGCAGCCAAGAGGGCATAAGCCACATTCAGTACTTC
few	TRBJ2-1	TRBV5-4	NA	12	CASSSLTREQFF	TGTGCCAGCAGCTCCCTCACCCGTGAGCAGTTCTTC
NA	TRBJ1-3	TRBV19	NA	13	CASRVNSGNTIYF	TGTGCCAGTAGGGTCAACTCTGGAAACACCATATATTTT
few	TRBJ2-7	TRBV5-1	TRBD2	15	CASSPGLAGAYEQYF	TGCGCCAGCAGCCCTGGACTAGCGGGAGCCTACGAGCAGTACTTC
NA	TRBJ1-2	TRBV11-2	NA	16	CASSPRPNTEDYGYTF	TGTGCCAGCAGCCCCCGACCCAACACGGAGGACTATGGCTACACCTTC
few	TRBJ1-3	TRBV13	NA	15	CASSQLTESGNTIYF	TGTGCCAGCAGCCAACTGACGGAATCTGGAAACACCATATATTTT
NA	TRBJ2-1	TRBV7-6	NA	12	CASSLALEEQFF	TGTGCCAGCAGCTTAGCGCTGGAGGAGCAGTTCTTC
NA	TRBJ2-1	TRBV3-1	NA	16	CASSQDPGAVLNEQFF	TGTGCCAGCAGCCAAGACCCGGGAGCGGTACTAAATGAGCAGTTCTTC
few	TRBJ2-7	TRBV5-6	TRBD1	14	CASGRQGGIYEQYF	TGTGCCAGCGGCCGACAGGGGGGTATTTACGAGCAGTACTTC
few	TRBJ2-7	TRBV12-3/TRBV12-4	TRBD2	12	CASSGGGFEQYF	TGTGCCAGCAGTGGCGGGGGGTTCGAGCAGTACTTC
few	TRBJ2-5	TRBV5-1	TRBD2	17	CASSLRTAGEPQETQYF	TGCGCCAGCAGCTTGCGGACAGCGGGGGAACCCCAAGAGACCCAGTACTTC
NA	TRBJ1-6	TRBV6-2/TRBV6-3	TRBD1	13	CASTGTGVSPLHF	TGTGCCAGCACCGGGACAGGAGTCTCACCCCTCCACTTT
many	TRBJ1-3	TRBV5-1	NA	15	CASSLQGESGNTIYF	TGCGCCAGCAGCTTGCAGGGAGAAAGTGGAAACACCATATATTTT
many	TRBJ1-6	TRBV10-3	TRBD1	15	CAISDRTGIDSPLHF	TGTGCCATCAGTGATCGGACAGGGATTGATTCACCCCTCCACTTT
many	TRBJ2-7	TRBV28	TRBD2	17	CASSLFQTSGASYEQYF	TGTGCCAGCAGTTTATTCCAGACTAGCGGGGCCAGTTACGAGCAGTACTTC
NA	TRBJ1-1	TRBV20-1	NA	14	CRCAGTVLRDEAFF	TGCAGATGCGCCGGGACGGTCCTTAGGGATGAAGCTTTCTTT
few	TRBJ2-1	TRBV12-3/TRBV12-4	TRBD2	16	CASSLLTSGGWNEQFF	TGTGCCAGCAGTTTATTGACTAGCGGGGGGTGGAATGAGCAGTTCTTC
NA	TRBJ1-3	TRBV4-2	NA	15	CASSLSRGIVNTIYF	TGTGCCAGCAGCCTCTCCCGGGGGATTGTAAACACCATATATTTT
once	TRBJ2-7	TRBV5-4	NA	14	CASSHPGVTYEQYF	TGTGCCAGCAGTCATCCCGGGGTAACCTACGAGCAGTACTTC